This T cell receptor (beta chain) was captured by sequencing in a study of T-cell reconstitution after alpha-beta-depleted transplantation in children. This clonotype was counted between two and nine times. The germline V and J ends were trimmed by 2 bases and 4 bases, with 15 bases remaining between them. Germline CDR1 and CDR2: LGHNA and YSLEER. This CDR3 is 16 amino acids long. Molecular barcoding with unique molecular identifiers was used for the TCRbeta library. Each CDR3 protein is one row after TCRdb ran MiXCR on the PCR reads. The repertoire holds over 300,000 distinct CDR3 sequences, with about 9.4% as singletons.

The J gene is TRBJ2-1, the V gene TRBV4-3; D call uncertain. The sample in question was PBMCs from the stem cell graft donor, obtained from the stem cell graft. This clonotype was sampled from a human donor who donated a stem cell graft to a child with acute lymphoblastic leukemia. The CDR3: CASSQLDGFGYNEQFF. DNA for the CDR3: TGCGCCAGCAGCCAATTGGACGGTTTCGGTTACAATGAGCAGTTCTTC.